This entry concerns a single T cell receptor beta chain. Many counts were recorded for this clonotype. The antigen this receptor binds is unknown. Base qualities were left out, and no much larger clone turns up one base away. The data derive from a study of T cells in Graves' hyperthyroidism and ophthalmopathy (dated by TCRdb to the late 2010s). Broadly, across the study: Peripheral blood was sampled at the time of initial diagnosis, prior to any treatment. TCR V-J signatures able to tell the groups apart were searched for in a discovery cohort of more than 90 patients, of whom fewer than 45 had Graves' ophthalmopathy and about 60 had stable Graves' hyperthyroidism. Prospective prediction of ophthalmopathy was tested in an independent validation cohort consisting of about 20 hyperthyroidism patients and approximately 16 patients who later progressed to ophthalmopathy. The approximately 100 discovery patients were randomly split 7:3 into training and test sets. Thyroid tissue and blood T-cell repertoires from several Graves' hyperthyroidism patients were also compared in the study. Following sampling, methimazole starting at 30 mg daily was given to hyperthyroidism patients, and high-dose intravenous methylprednisolone was given to ophthalmopathy patients. TCR Vbeta CDR3 sequencing of some 140 peripheral blood samples (43 ophthalmopathy, some 75 hyperthyroidism and roughly 17 progressor patients) is reported in the paper. Beyond this particular receptor, the publication reports: No statistical method was used to set the sample size in advance, and investigators knew the group allocation. Most expanded thyroid clonotypes (frequency above 0.001) were also detected in blood, suggesting blood repertoires may reflect thyroid immune responses. In cross-validation, a model built on a 13 V-J signature told ophthalmopathy apart from stable hyperthyroidism with approximately 90% sensitivity and around 81% specificity, and in testing the same model reached 80%/75%. In validation, the model predicted progression to ophthalmopathy with around 71% sensitivity and about 72% specificity, a median of approximately 6.7 months before onset.

Ophthalmopathy patients had moderately to severely active disease, with a Clinical Activity Score of 3 or more, a NOSPECS grade of 4 or more, and a disease duration of less than 3 months. Any patient with an uncontrolled infection, another autoimmune disease, pregnancy or lactation was excluded. Clinical symptoms, serum thyroxine and TRAb, thyroid ultrasound, and orbital computed tomography formed the basis for the diagnoses. PBMCs were isolated from more than 9 ml of fresh peripheral blood by Ficoll-Paque density gradient centrifugation. Trizol reagent was used to extract total RNA, and RNA quality was then checked on an Agilent 2100 Bioanalyzer. Ends trimmed: V by 5 bases, J by 4 bases; bases unmatched to a gene: 3. CDR1 SGHTA and CDR2 FQGTGA are derived from the germline V gene. Reading from cysteine to phenylalanine, the CDR3 counts 15 amino acids. Just the 45-base CDR3 DNA is kept, in frame starting at base 1.

The TCR beta CDR3 regions were amplified from RNA transcripts. The first round of RT-PCR for the TCR CDR3 was performed with the HTBI primer set and the Qiagen OneStep RT-PCR kit. The libraries were constructed in a second round of multiplex PCR and then size-selected and purified. The libraries were sequenced on an Illumina HiSeq2000 using paired-end 100 bp reads. On the study's bioinformatics: SOAPnuke was used to process the raw data, throwing out any read that contained adapters or uncalled bases, had a mean Phred below 15, or lacked an exact constant-primer or identifier match. High-quality paired reads were merged using COPE v1.2.5, and each unique nucleotide sequence was defined as a clonotype. MiTCR v1.1 was used to align the clonotypes against IMGT TRBV, TRBD and TRBJ reference segments. The analysis was restricted to V-J combinations with a frequency above 0.0001, which together covered around 99% of the repertoires. The TCS score was defined as the ratio of F50 (clonal expansion) to E x V (chaos), calculated using BLOSUM62-based TCRdist between CDR3 peptides within each V-J. Welch's t-statistics and random forest reduced approximately 520 V-J features to about 12, which were used in a naive Bayes classifier (R e1071). The public reads were quality trimmed at Q25 with fastp and then assembled into clones with MiXCR by TCRdb, keeping productive beta chains. Under each unique CDR3 protein, matching rows form one entry showing the most common genes and DNA. The V and J calls here are based on TCRdb, not the publication. The sample profile shows 620,000 or so distinct CDR3 sequences; more than 14% of them were found once. The biggest ten clones account for approximately 12% of the sample.

Material: blood. The V and J genes are TRBV7-3 and TRBJ2-2, with 11 central nucleotides matching TRBD2. The TCR comes from a woman aged 45 to 65 with Graves' ophthalmopathy. The CDR3: CASSRGTSGTGELFF. The sequenced DNA is TGTGCCAGCAGCCGCGGGACTAGCGGCACCGGGGAGCTGTTTTTT.